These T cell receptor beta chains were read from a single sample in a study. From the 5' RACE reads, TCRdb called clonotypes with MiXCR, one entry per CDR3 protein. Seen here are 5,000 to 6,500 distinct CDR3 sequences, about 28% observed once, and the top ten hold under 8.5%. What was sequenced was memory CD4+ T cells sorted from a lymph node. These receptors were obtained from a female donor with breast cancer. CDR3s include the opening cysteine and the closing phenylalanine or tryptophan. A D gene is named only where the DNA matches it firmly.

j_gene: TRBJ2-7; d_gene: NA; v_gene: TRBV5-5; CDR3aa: CASSPRTGAYEQYF
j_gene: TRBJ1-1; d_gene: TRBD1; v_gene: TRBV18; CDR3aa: CASSPLRDSTEAFF
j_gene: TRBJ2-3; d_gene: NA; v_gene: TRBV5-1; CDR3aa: CASSLGPKSTDTQYF
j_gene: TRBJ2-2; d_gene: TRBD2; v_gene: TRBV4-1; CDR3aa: CASSPGRAARGYTGELFF
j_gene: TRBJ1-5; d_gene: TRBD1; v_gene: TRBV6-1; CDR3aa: CASSDGTGGTYEHF
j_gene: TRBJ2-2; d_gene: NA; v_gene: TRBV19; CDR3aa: CATGSTGLTGELFF
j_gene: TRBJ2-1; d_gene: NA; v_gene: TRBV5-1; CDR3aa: CASSLGEGTFNEQFF
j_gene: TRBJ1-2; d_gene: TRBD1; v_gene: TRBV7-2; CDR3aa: CVSSPSTGQADYGHTF
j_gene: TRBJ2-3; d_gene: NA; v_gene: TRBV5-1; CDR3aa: CASSLGGAEDTQYF
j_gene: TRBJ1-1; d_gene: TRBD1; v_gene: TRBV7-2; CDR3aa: CASSPFPRGRTEAFF
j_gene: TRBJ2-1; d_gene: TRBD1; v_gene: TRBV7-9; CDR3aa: CASSLTTGGHDEQFF
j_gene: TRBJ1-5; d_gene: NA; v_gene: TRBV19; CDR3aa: CASSMNRKEPQHF
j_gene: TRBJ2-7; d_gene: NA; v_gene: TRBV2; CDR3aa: CASRLLADEQYF
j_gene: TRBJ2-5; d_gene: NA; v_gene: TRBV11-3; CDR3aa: CASSPGGGLGQETQYF
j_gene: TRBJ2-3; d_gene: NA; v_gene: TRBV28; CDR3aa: CASSAPRGSTDTQYF
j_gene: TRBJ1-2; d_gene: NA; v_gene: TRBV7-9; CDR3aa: CASSLVPGDYGYTF
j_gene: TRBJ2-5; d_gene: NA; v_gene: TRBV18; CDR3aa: CASSAAPVQETQYF